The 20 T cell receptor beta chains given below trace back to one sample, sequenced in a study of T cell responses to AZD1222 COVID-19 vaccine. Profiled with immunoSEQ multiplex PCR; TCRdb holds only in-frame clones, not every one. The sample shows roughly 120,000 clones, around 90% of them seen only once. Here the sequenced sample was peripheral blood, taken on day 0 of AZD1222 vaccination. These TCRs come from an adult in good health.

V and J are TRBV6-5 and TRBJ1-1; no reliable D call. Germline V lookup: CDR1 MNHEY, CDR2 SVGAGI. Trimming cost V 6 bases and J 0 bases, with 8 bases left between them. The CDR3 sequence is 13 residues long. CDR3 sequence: CASSRTMNTEAFF. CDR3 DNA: TGTGCCAGCAGCCGGACTATGAACACTGAAGCTTTCTTT.

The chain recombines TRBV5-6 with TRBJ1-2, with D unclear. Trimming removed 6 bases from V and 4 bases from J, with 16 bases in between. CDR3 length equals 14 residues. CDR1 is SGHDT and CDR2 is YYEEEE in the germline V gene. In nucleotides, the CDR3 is TGTGCCAGCATCCTTGGGGTAGGGATCTATGGCTACACCTTC. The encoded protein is CASILGVGIYGYTF.

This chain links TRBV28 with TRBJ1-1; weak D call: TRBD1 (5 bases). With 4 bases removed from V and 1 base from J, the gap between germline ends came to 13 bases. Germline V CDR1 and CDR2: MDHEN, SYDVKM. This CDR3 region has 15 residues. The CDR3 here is CASSSEGAGNTEAFF. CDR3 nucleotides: TGTGCCAGCAGTTCCGAAGGGGCGGGGAACACTGAAGCTTTCTTT.

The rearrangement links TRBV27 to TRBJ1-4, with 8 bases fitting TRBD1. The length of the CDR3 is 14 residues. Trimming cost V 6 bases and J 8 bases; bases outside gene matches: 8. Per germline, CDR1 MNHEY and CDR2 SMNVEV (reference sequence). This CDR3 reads CASRQGAHREKLFF. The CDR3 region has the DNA TGTGCCAGCAGGCAGGGGGCTCATCGGGAAAAACTGTTTTTT.

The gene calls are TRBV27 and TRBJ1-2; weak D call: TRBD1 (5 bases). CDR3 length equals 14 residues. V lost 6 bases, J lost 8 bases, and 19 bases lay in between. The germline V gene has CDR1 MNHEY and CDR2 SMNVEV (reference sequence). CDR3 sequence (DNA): TGTGCCAGCAGAGGGGAAAGGGGTTCATACGGCTACACCTTC. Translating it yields CASRGERGSYGYTF.

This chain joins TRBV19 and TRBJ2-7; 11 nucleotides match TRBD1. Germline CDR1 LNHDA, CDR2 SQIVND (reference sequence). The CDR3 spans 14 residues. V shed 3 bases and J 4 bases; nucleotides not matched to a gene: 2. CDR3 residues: CASSIGTGGYEQYF. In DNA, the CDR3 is TGTGCCAGTAGTATCGGGACAGGGGGGTACGAGCAGTACTTC.

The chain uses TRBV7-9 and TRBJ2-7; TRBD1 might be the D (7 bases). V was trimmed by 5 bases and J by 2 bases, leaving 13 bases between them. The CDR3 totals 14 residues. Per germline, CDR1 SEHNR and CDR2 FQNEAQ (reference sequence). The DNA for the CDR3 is TGTGCCAGCAGCCGCGGGACAGCGACCTACGAGCAGTACTTC. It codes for CASSRGTATYEQYF. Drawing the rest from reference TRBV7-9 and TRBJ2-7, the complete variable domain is DTGVSQNPRHKITKRGQNVTFRCDPISEHNRLYWYRQTLGQGPEFLTYFQNEAQLEKSRLLSDRFSAERPKGSFSTLEIQRTEQGDSAMYLCASSRGTATYEQYFGPGTRLTVT.

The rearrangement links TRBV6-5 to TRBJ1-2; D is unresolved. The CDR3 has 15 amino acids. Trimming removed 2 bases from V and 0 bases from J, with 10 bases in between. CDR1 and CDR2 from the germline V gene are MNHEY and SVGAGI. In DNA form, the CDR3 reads TGTGCCAGCAGTTACCTGGAGAGAGCTAACTATGGCTACACCTTC. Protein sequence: CASSYLERANYGYTF.

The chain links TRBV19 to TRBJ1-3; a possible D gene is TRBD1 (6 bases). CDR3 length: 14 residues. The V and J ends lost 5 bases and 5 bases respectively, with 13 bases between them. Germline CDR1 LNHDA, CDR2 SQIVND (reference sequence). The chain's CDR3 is CASSPQDSRNTIYF. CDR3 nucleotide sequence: TGTGCCAGTAGTCCCCAGGACAGCAGAAACACCATATATTTT.

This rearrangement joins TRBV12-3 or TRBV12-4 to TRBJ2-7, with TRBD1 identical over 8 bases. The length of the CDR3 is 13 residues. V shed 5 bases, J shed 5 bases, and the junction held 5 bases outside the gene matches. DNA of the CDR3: TGTGCCAGCAGTAGGACAGGGCCCCACGAGCAGTACTTC. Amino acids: CASSRTGPHEQYF.

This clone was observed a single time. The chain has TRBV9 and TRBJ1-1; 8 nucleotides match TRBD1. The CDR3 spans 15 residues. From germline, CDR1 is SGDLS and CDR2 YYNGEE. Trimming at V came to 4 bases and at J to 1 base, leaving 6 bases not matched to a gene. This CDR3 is CASSRRTGKNTEAFF. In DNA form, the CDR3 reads TGTGCCAGCAGCAGACGGACAGGGAAGAACACTGAAGCTTTCTTT.

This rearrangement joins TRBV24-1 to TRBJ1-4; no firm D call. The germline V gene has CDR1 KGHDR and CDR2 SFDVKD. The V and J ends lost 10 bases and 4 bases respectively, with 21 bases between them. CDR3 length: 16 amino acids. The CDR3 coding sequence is TGTGCCACGGGGTCGTTGACGGACGACCATAATGAAAAACTGTTTTTT. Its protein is CATGSLTDDHNEKLFF.

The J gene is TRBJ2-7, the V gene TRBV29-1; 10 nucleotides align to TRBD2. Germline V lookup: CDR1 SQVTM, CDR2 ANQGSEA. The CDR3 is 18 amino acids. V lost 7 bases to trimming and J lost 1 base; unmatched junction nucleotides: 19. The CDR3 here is CSDQAGGPLGPPSYEQYF. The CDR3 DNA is TGCAGCGACCAAGCGGGAGGGCCTCTCGGGCCCCCATCCTACGAGCAGTACTTC.

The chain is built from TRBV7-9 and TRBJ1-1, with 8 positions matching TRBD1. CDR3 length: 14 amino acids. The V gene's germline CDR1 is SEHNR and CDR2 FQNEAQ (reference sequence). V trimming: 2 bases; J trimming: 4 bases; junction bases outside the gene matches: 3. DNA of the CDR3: TGTGCCAGCAGCTTACCTACAGGGGGCACTGAAGCTTTCTTT. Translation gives CASSLPTGGTEAFF. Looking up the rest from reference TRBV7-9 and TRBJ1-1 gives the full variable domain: DTGVSQNPRHKITKRGQNVTFRCDPISEHNRLYWYRQTLGQGPEFLTYFQNEAQLEKSRLLSDRFSAERPKGSFSTLEIQRTEQGDSAMYLCASSLPTGGTEAFFGQGTRLTVV.

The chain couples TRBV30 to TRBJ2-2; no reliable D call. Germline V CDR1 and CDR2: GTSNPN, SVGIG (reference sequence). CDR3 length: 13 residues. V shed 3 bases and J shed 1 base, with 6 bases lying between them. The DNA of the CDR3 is TGTGCCTGGAGCTCATGGAACACCGGGGAGCTGTTTTTT. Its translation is CAWSSWNTGELFF.

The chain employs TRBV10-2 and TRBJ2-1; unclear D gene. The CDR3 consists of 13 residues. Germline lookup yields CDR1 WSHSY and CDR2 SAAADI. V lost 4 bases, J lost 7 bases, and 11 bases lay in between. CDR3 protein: CASSVLAGNEQFF. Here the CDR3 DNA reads TGCGCCAGCAGTGTGCTCGCTGGGAATGAGCAGTTCTTC.

The CDR3 DNA reads TGTGCCAGCAGTTACCAGGGGGACACTGAAGCTTTCTTT. Translating gives CASSYQGDTEAFF. The rearrangement uses TRBV6-6 and TRBJ1-1; 7 nucleotides match TRBD1. The CDR3 has 13 amino acids. V was pared by 2 bases and J by 3 bases, with 0 bases of the junction left unmatched. CDR1 MNHNY and CDR2 SVGAGI come from the germline V gene (reference sequence).

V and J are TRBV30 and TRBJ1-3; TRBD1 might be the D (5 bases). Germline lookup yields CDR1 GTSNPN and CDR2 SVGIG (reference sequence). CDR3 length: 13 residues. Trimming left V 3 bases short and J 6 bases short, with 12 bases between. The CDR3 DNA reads TGTGCCTGGAGCCCGGGGCAGATAAACACCATATATTTT. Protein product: CAWSPGQINTIYF. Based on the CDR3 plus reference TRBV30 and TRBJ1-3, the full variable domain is SQTIHQWPATLVQPVGSPLSLECTVEGTSNPNLYWYRQAAGRGLQLLFYSVGIGQISSEVPQNLSASRPQDRQFILSSKKLLLSDSGFYLCAWSPGQINTIYFGEGSWLTVV.

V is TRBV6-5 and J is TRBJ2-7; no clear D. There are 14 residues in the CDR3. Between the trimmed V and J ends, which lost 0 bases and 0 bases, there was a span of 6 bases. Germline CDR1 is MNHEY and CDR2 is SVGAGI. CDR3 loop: CASSYSASSYEQYF. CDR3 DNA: TGTGCCAGCAGTTACTCGGCCAGCTCCTACGAGCAGTACTTC.

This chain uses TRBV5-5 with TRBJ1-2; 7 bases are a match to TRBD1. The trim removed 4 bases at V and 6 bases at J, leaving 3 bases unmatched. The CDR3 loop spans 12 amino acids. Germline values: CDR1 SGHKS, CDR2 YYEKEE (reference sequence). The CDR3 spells CASSKDRDGYTF. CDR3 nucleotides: TGTGCCAGCAGCAAAGACAGGGATGGCTACACCTTC.